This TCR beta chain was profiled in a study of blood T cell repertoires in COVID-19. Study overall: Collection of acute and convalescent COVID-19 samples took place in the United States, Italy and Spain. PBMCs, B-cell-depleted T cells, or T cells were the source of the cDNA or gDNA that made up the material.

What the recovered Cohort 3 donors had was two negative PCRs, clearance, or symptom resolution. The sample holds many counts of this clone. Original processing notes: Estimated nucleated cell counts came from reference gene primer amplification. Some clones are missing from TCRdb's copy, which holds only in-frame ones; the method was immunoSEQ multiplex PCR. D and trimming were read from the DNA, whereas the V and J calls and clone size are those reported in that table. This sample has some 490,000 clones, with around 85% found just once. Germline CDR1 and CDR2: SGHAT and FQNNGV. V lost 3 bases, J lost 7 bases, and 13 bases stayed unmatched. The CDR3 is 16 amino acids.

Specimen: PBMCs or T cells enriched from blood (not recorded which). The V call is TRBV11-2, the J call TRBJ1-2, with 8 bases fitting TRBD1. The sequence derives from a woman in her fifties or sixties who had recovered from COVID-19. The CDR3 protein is CASSFGQGLKFGGYTF. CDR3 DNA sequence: TGTGCCAGCAGCTTTGGACAGGGTTTAAAGTTCGGTGGCTACACCTTC.